This TCR beta chain came from a study of CD8+CD57+ T cells in acquired aplastic anemia. Study-wide points: Between patients and controls, CD8+ Simpson's diversity did not vary significantly. Between patients and controls, around 30 CD8+ CDR3 sequences were found in common.

Patients chosen for sequencing had shown CD8+CD57+ cell expansion by flow cytometry. The patients, all of them, had severe acquired aplastic anemia. The study sampled blood from patients who had received no therapy. This clonotype was detected only a few times. What it binds is unknown. Genomic DNA templated the TCR beta VDJ and CDR3 profiling. TCRdb re-derived calls from the reads in MiXCR, one entry per CDR3 protein. This table has 150,000 or so distinct CDR3 sequences, around half appearing once. With V trimmed by 4 bases and J by 3 bases, 3 bases remained unmatched. The CDR3 sequence is 13 residues long. Germline V gene lookup returns CDR1 SQVTM and CDR2 ANQGSEA.

This receptor was taken from a human donor with aplastic anemia. This chain joins TRBV29-1 and TRBJ2-7, with TRBD2 matching over 10 bases. Sequences were obtained from sorted CD4+, CD8+, or CD8+CD57+ T cells (not recorded which) from PBMCs. CDR3 DNA: TGCAGCGTTGTGAGGACTAGCGGCTACGAGCAGTACTTC. This codes for CSVVRTSGYEQYF.